The 22 T cell receptor beta chains below all came from one sample that was sequenced in a study of blood T cells in healthy people across ages. Then a second PCR, running roughly 7 to 11 cycles, was carried out with a sample-barcoded 5' primer and a J-beta primer mix. In TCRdb, the 5' RACE reads were re-called with MiXCR into one record per CDR3 protein. The data hold over 1,300,000 distinct CDR3 sequences, with almost 60% observed a single time. Sequenced: blood. These receptors were obtained from a man between 18 and 29 years old in good health.

The V and J genes are TRBV5-1 and TRBJ2-3, with 14 nucleotides matching TRBD2. Germline CDR1 is SGHRS and CDR2 is YFSETQ. V shed 4 bases, J shed 8 bases, and the junction held 6 bases outside the gene matches. This CDR3 spans 15 amino acids. CDR3 residues: CASSVGLAGEGTQYF. CDR3 nucleotide sequence: TGCGCCAGCAGCGTGGGACTAGCGGGGGAAGGTACGCAGTATTTT.

This clonotype has just a few counts. The genes are TRBV7-2 and TRBJ1-1; D perhaps matches TRBD1 (6 bases). The germline V gene encodes CDR1 SGHTA and CDR2 FQGNSA. The CDR3 is 15 residues long. V dropped 0 bases and J dropped 6 bases, with 14 bases sitting between them. The CDR3 protein is CASSLASTGYAEAFF. CDR3 coding DNA: TGTGCCAGCAGCTTAGCCTCAACAGGGTACGCTGAAGCTTTCTTT.

The chain combines TRBV4-1 with TRBJ1-2; tentatively, D is TRBD1 (6 bases). CDR1 is MGHRA, CDR2 YSYEKL, per germline. The CDR3 has 13 amino acids. The germline V and J ends were trimmed by 6 bases and 2 bases, with 10 bases remaining between them. The CDR3 nucleotides read TGCGCCAGCAGGTCAGGGGCCAACTATGGCTACACCTTC. Encoded protein: CASRSGANYGYTF.

The V call is TRBV6-4, the J call TRBJ1-6, with a tentative D call TRBD1 (6 bases). Germline CDR1 and CDR2: MRHNA and SNTAGT. CDR3 length equals 15 residues. V was cut by 6 bases and J by 3 bases, with 12 bases left in between. Here the CDR3 DNA reads TGTGCCAGCAGACGACAGGCGCTCTATAATTCACCCCTCCACTTT. Its protein product is CASRRQALYNSPLHF.

The chain links TRBV28 to TRBJ1-4; no reliable D call. Trimming removed 3 bases from V and 6 bases from J, with 14 bases in between. The germline V gene has CDR1 MDHEN and CDR2 SYDVKM. This CDR3 has 15 amino acids. CDR3 nucleotides: TGTGCCAGCAGTTTTAATAGGATTCCTTATGAAAAACTGTTTTTT. Its protein product is CASSFNRIPYEKLFF.

This chain uses TRBV20-1 with TRBJ1-2; D gene ambiguous. Germline CDR1 DFQATT, CDR2 SNEGSKA (reference sequence). V lost 3 bases and J lost 3, with 11 bases in between. This CDR3 is 13 amino acids long. The CDR3 coding sequence is TGCAGTGCTAGTAGCGGGGAGGACTATGGCTACACCTTC. Translation: CSASSGEDYGYTF.

V and J are TRBV9 and TRBJ1-2; a weak D match, TRBD1 (5 bases). In germline, CDR1 is SGDLS, CDR2 YYNGEE. Deletions cut 1 base from V and 9 bases from J, with 10 bases between. The CDR3 length is 12 residues. CDR3 coding DNA: TGTGCCAGCAGCGTAAGTGGGGGGAGCTACACCTTC. Amino acid sequence: CASSVSGGSYTF.

The genes are TRBV7-2 and TRBJ2-3; tentatively, D is TRBD2 (5 bases). CDR3 size: 13 residues. Per germline, CDR1 SGHTA and CDR2 FQGNSA. V was pared by 4 bases and J by 11 bases, with 16 bases between. The CDR3 DNA is TGTGCCAGCAGCTCGCAAGGACTCTGGGGGCAGTATTTT. It translates to CASSSQGLWGQYF.

A word on this clonotype: One end of the junction does not line up with germline, which may come from a read error. The chain recombines TRBV11-2 with TRBJ1-2, with no clear D. The CDR3 runs 9 residues. Germline V gene data show CDR1 as SGHAT and CDR2 as FQNNGV. CDR3 amino acids: CAGIDGHTF. Written as DNA, the CDR3 is TGTGCCGGGATAGATGGCCACACCTTC.

The CDR3 sequence: CASSPGQLNIIGELFF. Written as DNA, the CDR3 is TGTGCCAGCAGCCCCGGACAGCTAAATATTATCGGGGAGCTGTTTTTT. V is TRBV11-2 and J is TRBJ2-2; the D gene is possibly TRBD1 (6 bases). The germline V and J ends were trimmed by 5 bases and 7 bases, with 20 bases remaining between them. Germline lookup yields CDR1 SGHAT and CDR2 FQNNGV. This CDR3 comprises 16 residues.

The chain recombines TRBV15 with TRBJ2-1; maybe TRBD1 (5 bases). Looked up from germline, CDR1 is LNHNV and CDR2 is YYDKDF (reference sequence). The germline V and J ends were trimmed by 5 bases and 3 bases, with 11 bases remaining between them. The CDR3 covers 14 residues. In DNA, the CDR3 is TGTGCCACCAGCCAAATAGGGGACTACAATGAGCAGTTCTTC. Encoded protein: CATSQIGDYNEQFF. Full variable domain (remainder filled in from reference TRBV15 and TRBJ2-1): DAMVIQNPRYQVTQFGKPVTLSCSQTLNHNVMYWYQQKSSQAPKLLFHYYDKDFNNEADTPDNFQSRRPNTSFCFLDIRSPGLGDTAMYLCATSQIGDYNEQFFGPGTRLTVL.

This clonotype was seen a handful of times. The chain has TRBV5-1 and TRBJ1-5; D uncertain. The CDR3 spans 14 residues. V was shortened by 4 bases and J by 3 bases, with 11 bases between the two germline ends. The germline CDR1 and CDR2 sequences are SGHRS and YFSETQ. The CDR3 is CASSPDGHNQPQHF. DNA of the CDR3: TGCGCCAGCAGCCCGGACGGTCACAATCAGCCCCAGCATTTT.

The rearrangement links TRBV10-3 to TRBJ2-2; D may be TRBD1 (6 bases). Germline V gene sequence: CDR1 ENHRY, CDR2 SYGVKD. The CDR3 is made up of 16 amino acids. The V gene lost 1 base and the J gene lost 2 bases, with 11 bases spanning the gap. For the CDR3, the DNA is TGTGCCATCAGTGAGTGGGGGCAAACCAACACCGGGGAGCTGTTTTTT. This gives the protein CAISEWGQTNTGELFF.

This chain joins TRBV29-1 and TRBJ2-5; 11 bases are a match to TRBD1. Judging by the DNA end, TRBJ2-7 fits better; the J call may be wrong. The CDR3 is made up of 14 amino acids. CDR1 is SQVTM and CDR2 is ANQGSEA in the germline V gene. CDR3 sequence: CSGGQGVGPYEQYF. The CDR3 nucleotides are TGCAGCGGGGGACAGGGGGTCGGCCCCTACGAGCAGTACTTC.

This clonotype occurred a few times. V usage is TRBV5-1 and J usage is TRBJ2-3, with a possible D match to TRBD2 (5 bases). This CDR3 is built from 15 residues. V shed 3 bases and J shed 6 bases, with 17 bases lying between them. The germline V gene encodes CDR1 SGHRS and CDR2 YFSETQ. This CDR3 reads CASSSGELWMDTQYF. The CDR3 region has the DNA TGCGCCAGCAGCTCCGGGGAATTATGGATGGATACGCAGTATTTT.

The chain carries TRBV29-1 and TRBJ2-1, with 10 nucleotides matching TRBD2. J lost 4 bases, V lost 7 bases, and 7 bases had no gene match. CDR3 size: 14 residues. CDR1 and CDR2 (germline): SQVTM, ANQGSEA. Here the CDR3 reads CSEGAGGIYNEQFF. The CDR3 DNA follows: TGCAGCGAGGGAGCGGGAGGGATTTACAATGAGCAGTTCTTC.

V is TRBV10-3 and J is TRBJ2-1, with 15 nucleotides matching TRBD2. Germline-derived CDR1 and CDR2 are ENHRY and SYGVKD. The CDR3 runs to 16 residues. The J segment lost 3 bases and the V segment lost 5 bases, leaving 2 bases of the junction unmatched. The DNA of the CDR3 is TGTGCCATCAGTTGGACTAGCGGGGGGGTCTACAATGAGCAGTTCTTC. Translation: CAISWTSGGVYNEQFF.

This clonotype came up once. The chain uses TRBV27 and TRBJ1-3; no clear D. Trimming removed 6 bases from V and 5 bases from J, with 14 bases in between. The CDR3 is 14 residues long. Per germline, CDR1 MNHEY and CDR2 SMNVEV (reference sequence). This CDR3 is CASSQAGSRNTIYF. The CDR3 DNA is TGTGCCAGCAGCCAGGCGGGAAGCCGAAACACCATATATTTT.

Only a few counts were recorded for this clonotype. The chain uses TRBV25-1 and TRBJ2-7, with D perhaps matching TRBD2 (7 bases). Trimming took 1 base from V and 2 from J, leaving 15 bases between them. CDR3 size: 16 residues. Germline CDR1 is MGHDK and CDR2 is SYGVNS. Written as DNA, the CDR3 is TGTGCCAGCAGTGAATGGGGGGGCAGATTGACCTACGAGCAGTACTTC. It encodes CASSEWGGRLTYEQYF.

V is TRBV11-1 and J is TRBJ2-2; 14 bases fit TRBD2. This CDR3 is 16 amino acids long. The junction had 6 bases not matched to a gene; V was cut back by 5 bases and J by 7 bases. Germline CDR1 SGHAT, CDR2 FQDESV (reference sequence). The CDR3 sequence is CASSPGTSGSGGELFF. The CDR3 coding sequence is TGTGCCAGCAGCCCTGGGACTAGCGGGAGTGGCGGGGAGCTGTTTTTT.

The chain carries TRBV10-3 and TRBJ1-4, with D maybe TRBD1 (5 bases). V was trimmed by 5 bases and J by 6 bases, leaving 13 bases between them. CDR1 is ENHRY and CDR2 is SYGVKD in the germline V gene. The CDR3 extends over 14 amino acids. CDR3 coding DNA: TGTGCCATCAGTTCCGGGACGTCGGATGAAAAACTGTTTTTT. Amino acid sequence: CAISSGTSDEKLFF.

This clonotype was seen only once. The chain is built from TRBV7-2 and TRBJ2-5; TRBD1 aligns across 8 bases. V trimming: 7 bases; J trimming: 1 base; junction bases outside the gene matches: 5. There are 14 residues in the CDR3. Looked up from germline, CDR1 is SGHTA and CDR2 is FQGNSA. The CDR3 DNA reads TGTGCCAGCACCCGGGACAGGACCCAAGAGACCCAGTACTTC. Residues: CASTRDRTQETQYF.